This TCR beta chain was sequenced for a study of blood T cell repertoires in COVID-19. About the research overall: Acute-phase and convalescent COVID-19 samples originated in the United States, Italy and Spain. PBMCs, B-cell-depleted T cells, or T cells provided the cDNA or gDNA that made up the material.

This CDR3 comprises 15 residues. CDR1 is SGHTA and CDR2 is FQGNSA in the germline V gene. V gave up 5 bases and J gave up 3 bases; unmatched junction bases: 5. As originally analysed: Estimation of nucleated cell counts relied on the amplification of reference gene primers. The table came from immunoSEQ multiplex PCR; TCRdb's copy has only in-frame clones and leaves some out. V, J and clone size are taken as reported in that table, and D and trimming were inferred from the DNA itself. The top ten clones hold 0.5% to 0.55% of a sample with approximately 180,000 clones, approximately 90% of them seen once.

The sequence derives from a man aged 45-65 years with acute or convalescent COVID-19. Sequenced: peripheral blood. The rearrangement links TRBV7-2 to TRBJ1-3, with TRBD1 identical over 9 bases. CDR3 sequence: CASSLGQGIGNTIYF. Written as DNA, the CDR3 is TGTGCCAGCAGCCTAGGACAGGGGATTGGAAACACCATATATTTT.